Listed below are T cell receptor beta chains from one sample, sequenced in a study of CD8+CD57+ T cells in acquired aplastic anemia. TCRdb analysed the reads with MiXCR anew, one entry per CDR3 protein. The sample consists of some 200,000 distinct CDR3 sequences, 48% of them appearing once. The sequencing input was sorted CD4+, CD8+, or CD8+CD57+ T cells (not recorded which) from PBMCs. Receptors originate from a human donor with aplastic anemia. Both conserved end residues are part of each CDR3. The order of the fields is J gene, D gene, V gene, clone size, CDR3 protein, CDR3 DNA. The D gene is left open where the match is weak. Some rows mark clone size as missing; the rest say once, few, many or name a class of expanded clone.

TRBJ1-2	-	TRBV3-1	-	CASSQRTGTLGYTF	TGTGCCAGCAGCCAACGAACAGGGACCTTGGGCTACACCTTC
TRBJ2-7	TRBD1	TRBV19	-	CATKPQGVKYKQYF	TGTGCCACCAAACCGCAGGGGGTCAAATACAAGCAGTACTTC
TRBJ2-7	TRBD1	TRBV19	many	CASKALGQSYEQYF	TGTGCCAGTAAGGCGTTGGGACAGAGCTACGAGCAGTACTTC
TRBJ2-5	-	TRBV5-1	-	CASSLMGSGEETQYF	TGCGCCAGCAGCTTGATGGGTTCAGGTGAAGAGACCCAGTACTTC
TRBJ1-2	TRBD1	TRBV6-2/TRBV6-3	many	CASSFSDRVTGYTF	TGTGCCAGCAGCTTTTCTGACAGGGTGACTGGCTACACCTTC
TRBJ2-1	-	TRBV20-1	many	CSASSGKAYNEQFF	TGCAGTGCTAGTTCGGGTAAAGCCTACAATGAGCAGTTCTTC
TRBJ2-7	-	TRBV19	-	CASSMDGFRYEQYF	TGTGCCAGTAGTATGGACGGGTTTCGTTACGAGCAGTACTTC
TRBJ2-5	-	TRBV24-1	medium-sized	CATSDPSSGRIETQYF	TGTGCCACCAGTGATCCGTCGTCGGGCAGGATCGAGACCCAGTACTTC
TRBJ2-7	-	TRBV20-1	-	CSARRTSEYEQYF	TGCAGTGCTAGAAGGACTTCTGAATACGAGCAGTACTTC
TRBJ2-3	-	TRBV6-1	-	CASSRPNNEQYF	TGTGCCAGCAGTCGGCCGAACAATGAGCAGTATTTT
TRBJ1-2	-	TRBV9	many	CASSVDPNYGYTF	TGTGCCAGCAGCGTAGACCCTAACTATGGCTACACCTTC
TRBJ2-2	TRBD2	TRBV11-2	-	CASSFGPLRARGGTGELFF	TGTGCCAGCAGCTTCGGACCTCTCAGGGCCCGGGGGGGGACCGGGGAGCTGTTTTTT
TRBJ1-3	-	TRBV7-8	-	CASRLKGAPGNTIYF	TGTGCCAGCCGGCTTAAAGGGGCTCCAGGAAACACCATATATTTT
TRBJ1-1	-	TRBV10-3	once	CAIEDSSTEAFF	TGTGCCATCGAGGACTCGAGCACTGAAGCTTTCTTT
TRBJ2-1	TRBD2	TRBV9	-	CASSVFGGEAEQFF	TGTGCCAGCAGCGTATTTGGGGGGGAGGCTGAGCAGTTCTTC
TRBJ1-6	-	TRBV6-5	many	CASSYLGGDSPLHF	TGTGCCAGCAGTTATCTGGGGGGCGATTCACCCCTCCACTTT
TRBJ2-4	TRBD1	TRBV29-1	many	CSAGQGVGNIQYF	TGCAGCGCCGGACAGGGTGTCGGAAACATTCAGTACTTC
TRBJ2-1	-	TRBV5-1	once	CASSSGPPELVHEQFF	TGCGCCAGCAGCTCAGGGCCCCCGGAACTAGTCCATGAGCAGTTCTTC
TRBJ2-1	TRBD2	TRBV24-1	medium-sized	CATSDSSGGNNEQFF	TGTGCCACCAGTGATTCTAGCGGGGGTAACAATGAGCAGTTCTTC
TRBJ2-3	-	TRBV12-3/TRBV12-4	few	CATRRGRSPYTDTQYF	TGTGCCACCAGACGGGGGAGGTCCCCGTACACAGATACGCAGTATTTT
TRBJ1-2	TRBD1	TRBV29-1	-	CSVPGTGVNGYTF	TGCAGCGTGCCAGGGACAGGGGTAAATGGCTACACCTTC
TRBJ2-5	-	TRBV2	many	CASSGQREETQYF	TGTGCCAGCAGCGGACAGCGAGAAGAGACCCAGTACTTC
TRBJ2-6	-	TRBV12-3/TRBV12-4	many	CASSFVTGANVLTF	TGTGCCAGCAGTTTTGTCACTGGGGCCAACGTCCTGACTTTC
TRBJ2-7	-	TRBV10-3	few	CAISEGASSYEQYF	TGTGCCATCAGTGAGGGTGCAAGCTCCTACGAGCAGTACTTC
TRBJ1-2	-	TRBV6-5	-	CASSWYGYTF	TGTGCCAGCAGTTGGTATGGCTACACCTTC
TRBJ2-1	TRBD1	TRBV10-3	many	CAIRKTGDEQFF	TGTGCCATCAGAAAGACAGGGGATGAGCAGTTCTTC
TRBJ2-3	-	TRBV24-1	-	CATSDPPLDTQYF	TGTGCCACCAGTGATCCTCCCTTAGATACGCAGTATTTT
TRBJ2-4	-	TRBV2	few	CASRISGNIQYF	TGTGCCAGCAGGATCTCTGGAAACATTCAGTACTTC
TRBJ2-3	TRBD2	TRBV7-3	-	CASSRSGGFTQYF	TGTGCCAGCAGCCGTAGCGGGGGGTTCACGCAGTATTTT
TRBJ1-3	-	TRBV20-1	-	CSARDLVYSGNTIYF	TGCAGTGCTAGAGATTTAGTGTACTCTGGAAACACCATATATTTT
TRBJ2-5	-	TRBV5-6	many	CASSLVRGPIQETQYF	TGTGCCAGCAGCTTGGTGCGGGGACCAATACAAGAGACCCAGTACTTC
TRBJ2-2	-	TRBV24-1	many	CATAGQPGELFF	TGTGCCACCGCGGGACAACCCGGGGAGCTGTTTTTT
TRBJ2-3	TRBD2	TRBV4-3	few	CASSQLAGGPDTQYF	TGCGCCAGCAGCCAGTTAGCGGGAGGGCCAGATACGCAGTATTTT
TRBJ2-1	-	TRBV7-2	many	CASSYDYNEQFF	TGTGCCAGCAGCTACGATTACAATGAGCAGTTCTTC
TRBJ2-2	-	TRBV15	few	CATSRDQTTGELFF	TGTGCCACCAGCAGAGATCAGACTACCGGGGAGCTGTTTTTT
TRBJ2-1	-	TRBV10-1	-	CASTGATFPYNEQFF	TGTGCCAGCACGGGCGCGACTTTCCCCTACAATGAGCAGTTCTTC